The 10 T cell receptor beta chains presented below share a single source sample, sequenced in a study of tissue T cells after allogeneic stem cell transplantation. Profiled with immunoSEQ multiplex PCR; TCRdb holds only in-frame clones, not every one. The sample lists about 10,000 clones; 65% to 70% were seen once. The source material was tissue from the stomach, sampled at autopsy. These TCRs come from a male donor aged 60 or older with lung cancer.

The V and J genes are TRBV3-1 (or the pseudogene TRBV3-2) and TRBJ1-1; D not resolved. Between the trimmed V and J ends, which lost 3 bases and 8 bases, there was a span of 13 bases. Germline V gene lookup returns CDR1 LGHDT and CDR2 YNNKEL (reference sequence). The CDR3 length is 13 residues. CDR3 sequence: CASSQQTGGEAFF. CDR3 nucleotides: TGTGCCAGCAGCCAGCAAACCGGCGGGGAAGCTTTCTTT.

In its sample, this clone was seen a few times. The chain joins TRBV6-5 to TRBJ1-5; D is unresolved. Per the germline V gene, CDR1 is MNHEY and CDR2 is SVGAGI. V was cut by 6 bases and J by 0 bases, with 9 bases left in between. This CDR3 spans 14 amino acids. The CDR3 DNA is TGTGCCAGCAGGGATTATTATAGCAATCAGCCCCAGCATTTT. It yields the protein CASRDYYSNQPQHF.

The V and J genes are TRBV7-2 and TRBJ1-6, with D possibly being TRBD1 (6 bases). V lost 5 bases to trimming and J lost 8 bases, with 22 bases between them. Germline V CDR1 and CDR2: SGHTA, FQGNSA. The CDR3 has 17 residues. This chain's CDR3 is CASSAPTGRPNHSPLHF. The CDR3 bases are TGTGCCAGCAGCGCACCGACAGGAAGGCCGAATCATTCACCCCTCCACTTT.

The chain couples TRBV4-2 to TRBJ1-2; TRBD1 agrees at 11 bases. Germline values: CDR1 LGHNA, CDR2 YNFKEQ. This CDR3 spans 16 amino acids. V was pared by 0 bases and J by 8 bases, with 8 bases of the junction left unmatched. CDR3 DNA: TGTGCCAGCAGCCAAGATGGGGGGACAGGGGGAAGCGGCTACACCTTC. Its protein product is CASSQDGGTGGSGYTF.

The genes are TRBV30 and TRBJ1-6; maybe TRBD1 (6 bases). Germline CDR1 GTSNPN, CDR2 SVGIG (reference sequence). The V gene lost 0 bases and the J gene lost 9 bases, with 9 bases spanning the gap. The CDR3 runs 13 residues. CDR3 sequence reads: CAWSVGGASPLHF. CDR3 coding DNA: TGTGCCTGGAGTGTAGGGGGTGCTTCACCCCTCCACTTT.

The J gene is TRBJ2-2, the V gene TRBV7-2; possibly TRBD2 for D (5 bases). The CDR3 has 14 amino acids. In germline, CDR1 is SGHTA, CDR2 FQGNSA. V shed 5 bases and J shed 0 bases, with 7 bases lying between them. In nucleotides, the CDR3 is TGTGCCAGCAGCCCAGCGGCGAACACCGGGGAGCTGTTTTTT. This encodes CASSPAANTGELFF.

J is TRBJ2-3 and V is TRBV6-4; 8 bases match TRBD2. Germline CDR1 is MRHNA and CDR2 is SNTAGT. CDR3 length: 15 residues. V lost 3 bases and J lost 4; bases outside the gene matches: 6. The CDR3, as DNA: TGTGCCAGCAGTGAAAGAGCGGGAGCATCAGATACGCAGTATTTT. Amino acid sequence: CASSERAGASDTQYF.

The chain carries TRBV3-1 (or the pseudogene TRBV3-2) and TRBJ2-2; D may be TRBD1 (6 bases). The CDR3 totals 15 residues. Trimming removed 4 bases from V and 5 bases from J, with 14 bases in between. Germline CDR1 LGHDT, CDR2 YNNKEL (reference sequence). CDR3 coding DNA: TGTGCCAGCAGCCCAACAACAGGGAAGACCGGGGAGCTGTTTTTT. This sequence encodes CASSPTTGKTGELFF.

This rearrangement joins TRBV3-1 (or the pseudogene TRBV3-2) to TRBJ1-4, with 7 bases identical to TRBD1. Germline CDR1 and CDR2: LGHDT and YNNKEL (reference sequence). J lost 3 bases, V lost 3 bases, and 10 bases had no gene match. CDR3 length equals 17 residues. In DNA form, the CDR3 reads TGTGCCAGCAGCCAGACGACAGGGTACCGACCTAATGAAAAACTGTTTTTT. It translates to CASSQTTGYRPNEKLFF.

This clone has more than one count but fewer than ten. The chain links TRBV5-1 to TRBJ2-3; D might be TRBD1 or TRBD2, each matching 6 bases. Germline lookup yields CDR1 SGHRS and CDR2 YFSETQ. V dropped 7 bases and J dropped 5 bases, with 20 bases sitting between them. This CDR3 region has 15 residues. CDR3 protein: CASSGGGGPGDTQYF. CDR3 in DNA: TGCGCCAGCTCCGGAGGTGGGGGGCCAGGAGATACGCAGTATTTT.